This note documents a single T cell receptor beta chain sequence. This CDR3 has 13 amino acids. Per the germline V gene, CDR1 is LGHNT and CDR2 is FRNRAP. Trimming pared 7 bases from V and 9 bases from J, leaving 16 bases between. The data originate from a study of blood T cell repertoires in COVID-19. Study summary: COVID-19 samples, acute and convalescent, were from the United States, Italy and Spain. From T cells, B-cell-depleted T cells, or PBMCs came the material, which was cDNA or gDNA.

Authors' methods: The authors estimated nucleated cell counts from reference gene primer amplification. Clones were sequenced by immunoSEQ multiplex PCR, and TCRdb holds only the in-frame ones, with some missing. The DNA gave D and trimming, while V, J and clone size come from that table. The data hold some 200,000 clones, with about 80% observed a single time. The chain combines TRBV12-5 with TRBJ2-1, with D tentatively TRBD2 (6 bases). Sequences were obtained from peripheral blood. The source of this sequence is a man younger than 40 with active or convalescent COVID-19. The CDR3 reads CASEGGERVEQFF. The CDR3 DNA is TGTGCTAGTGAAGGAGGGGAAAGGGTTGAGCAGTTCTTC.